The 21 T cell receptor beta chains below were found in one sample sequenced in a study of blood T cell repertoires in COVID-19. Repertoires were generated with immunoSEQ multiplex PCR, while TCRdb's copy carries only in-frame clones and drops some. This table has 280,000 or so clones, 83% appearing once. Sequenced material: peripheral blood. Source of these receptors: a woman between 50 and 59 years old who had recovered from COVID-19.

V gene TRBV5-1 combines with J gene TRBJ1-4; D is ambiguous. Looked up from germline, CDR1 is SGHRS and CDR2 is YFSETQ. V lost 4 bases and J 7 bases, leaving 14 bases between the germline ends. The length of the CDR3 is 14 residues. CDR3 bases: TGCGCCAGCAGCCCCCGGGTTCCTGGTGAAAAACTGTTTTTT. Translation: CASSPRVPGEKLFF. The complete variable domain, with remaining parts taken from reference TRBV5-1 and TRBJ1-4, reads KAGVTQTPRYLIKTRGQQVTLSCSPISGHRSVSWYQQTPGQGLQFLFEYFSETQRNKGNFPGRFSGRQFSNSRSEMNVSTLELGDSALYLCASSPRVPGEKLFFGSGTQLSVL.

The J gene is TRBJ2-7, the V gene TRBV7-2; 16 nucleotides match TRBD2. Germline lookup yields CDR1 SGHTA and CDR2 FQGNSA. J gave up 6 bases and V 6 bases, and 8 bases lay outside the gene matches. This CDR3 is 16 amino acids long. In DNA, the CDR3 is TGTGCCAGCAGGGGCCACGGGACTAGCGGGAGGGGCGAGCAGTACTTC. Translated: CASRGHGTSGRGEQYF.

This clone appeared a few times. The rearrangement joins TRBV6-2 or TRBV6-3 to TRBJ1-2; 9 bases are a match to TRBD1. Germline CDR1 MNHEY, CDR2 SVGEGT. The V gene end was trimmed by 2 bases and the J gene end by 7 bases; junction bases not matched to a gene: 5. This CDR3 has 14 residues. CDR3 amino acids: CASSYGGQGTGYTF. The DNA for the CDR3 is TGTGCCAGCAGTTACGGGGGACAGGGAACTGGCTACACCTTC.

The rearrangement joins TRBV27 to TRBJ1-5; no clear D gene. Germline values: CDR1 MNHEY, CDR2 SMNVEV (reference sequence). The CDR3 runs 15 residues. V gave up 2 bases and J gave up 1 base, with 9 bases separating them. The CDR3 sequence: CASSLREGSNQPQHF. The CDR3 coding sequence is TGTGCCAGCAGTTTAAGGGAGGGAAGCAATCAGCCCCAGCATTTT.

The J gene is TRBJ1-3, the V gene TRBV2; maybe TRBD1 (6 bases). The germline V and J ends were trimmed by 7 bases and 3 bases, with 10 bases remaining between them. CDR3 length: 13 residues. Germline V gene sequence: CDR1 SNHLY, CDR2 FYNNEI. CDR3 nucleotides: TGTGCCAGCATCCCAGGGGATGGAAACACCATATATTTT. This sequence encodes CASIPGDGNTIYF.

This clone showed up just a few times. The J gene is TRBJ2-1, the V gene TRBV28; 14 nucleotides agree with TRBD2. The CDR3 runs 17 residues. V shed 0 bases, J shed 8 bases, and the junction held 6 bases outside the gene matches. Germline V gene data show CDR1 as MDHEN and CDR2 as SYDVKM. For the CDR3, the DNA is TGTGCCAGCAGTTTATGGAGGGGGACTAGCGGGAGTGATGAGCAGTTCTTC. It specifies CASSLWRGTSGSDEQFF.

The CDR3 region has the DNA TGTGCCAGCAGTTACTCCGGGGAGGTCAAAAACATTCAGTACTTC. Its protein is CASSYSGEVKNIQYF. The rearrangement uses TRBV6-2 or TRBV6-3 and TRBJ2-4, with D maybe TRBD2 (6 bases). The CDR3 runs to 15 residues. Trimming cost V 0 bases and J 3 bases, with 9 bases left between them. CDR1 MNHEY and CDR2 SVGEGT come from the germline V gene.

The chain is built from TRBV7-2 and TRBJ2-3; maybe TRBD1 (5 bases). Germline CDR1 is SGHTA and CDR2 is FQGNSA. The CDR3 is made up of 13 amino acids. Deletions cut 5 bases from V and 9 bases from J, with 15 bases between. CDR3 DNA sequence: TGTGCCAGCAGCCGGGCCCAGGGTTTGACGCAGTATTTT. It yields the protein CASSRAQGLTQYF.

The chain employs TRBV4-3 and TRBJ2-2; TRBD1 matches at 7 bases. Germline CDR1 reads LGHNA; CDR2 reads YSLEER. V shed 0 bases and J 1 base; nucleotides not matched to a gene: 5. CDR3 length: 17 amino acids. The CDR3 is CASSQEANRGNTGELFF. The CDR3 DNA is TGCGCCAGCAGCCAAGAAGCTAACAGGGGGAACACCGGGGAGCTGTTTTTT.

The V and J genes are TRBV7-7 and TRBJ2-5; 10 bases are a match to TRBD2. V shed 5 bases, J shed 5 bases, and the junction held 8 bases outside the gene matches. The CDR3 totals 15 residues. Per germline, CDR1 SSHAT and CDR2 FNYEAQ (reference sequence). CDR3 DNA: TGTGCCAGCAGCCCCTTGACTAGCGGGCGGGAGACCCAGTACTTC. This codes for CASSPLTSGRETQYF. The whole variable domain, filled in from reference TRBV7-7 and TRBJ2-5, reads GAGVSQSPRYKVTKRGQDVTLRCDPISSHATLYWYQQALGQGPEFLTYFNYEAQPDKSGLPSDRFSAERPEGSISTLTIQRTEQRDSAMYRCASSPLTSGRETQYFGPGTRLLVL.

DNA for the CDR3: TGTGCCAGCAGCTTACGGACAGGGGTAAATTGGGAACTGTTTTTT. Translating it yields CASSLRTGVNWELFF. V and J are TRBV11-2 and TRBJ1-4; TRBD1 aligns across 9 bases. The J segment lost 12 bases and the V segment lost 2 bases, leaving 10 bases of the junction unmatched. Germline lookup yields CDR1 SGHAT and CDR2 FQNNGV. This CDR3 comprises 15 residues.

V is TRBV4-3 and J is TRBJ2-1; 10 bases align to TRBD1. In germline, CDR1 is LGHNA, CDR2 YSLEER. The CDR3 loop spans 14 amino acids. J was trimmed by 9 bases and V by 8 bases; bases with no gene match: 10. Here the CDR3 reads CASGRDRGVGEQFF. In nucleotides, the CDR3 is TGCGCCAGCGGGAGGGACAGGGGCGTTGGTGAGCAGTTCTTC.

The V and J genes are TRBV29-1 and TRBJ1-4, with 10 nucleotides matching TRBD1. The CDR3 runs to 13 residues. Germline V gene data show CDR1 as SQVTM and CDR2 as ANQGSEA. The J segment lost 8 bases and the V segment lost 6 bases, leaving 6 bases of the junction unmatched. CDR3 DNA sequence: TGCAGCGTGGGGGACAGGGGCGAGGAAAAACTGTTTTTT. It is translated as CSVGDRGEEKLFF. The variable domain in full, completed from reference TRBV29-1 and TRBJ1-4, reads SAVISQKPSRDICQRGTSLTIQCQVDSQVTMMFWYRQQPGQSLTLIATANQGSEATYESGFVIDKFPISRPNLTFSTLTVSNMSPEDSSIYLCSVGDRGEEKLFFGSGTQLSVL.

There are many counts of this clone. This sequence joins TRBV28 and TRBJ1-3; no clear D. Deletions cut 9 bases from V and 0 bases from J, with 9 bases between. This CDR3 has 13 amino acids. CDR1 and CDR2 from the germline V gene are MDHEN and SYDVKM. CDR3 loop: CASSSHSGNTIYF. The CDR3 DNA is TGTGCCAGTAGCAGTCACTCTGGAAACACCATATATTTT.

The genes are TRBV19 and TRBJ2-1; 10 nucleotides agree with TRBD1. Germline V CDR1 and CDR2: LNHDA, SQIVND (reference sequence). The CDR3 covers 20 residues. With 8 bases clipped from V and 0 bases from J, the junction kept 19 bases outside the gene matches. CDR3 nucleotide sequence: TGTGCCAGTCGTCCACTTCCGGGACAGGGGTCATTATTCTCCTACAATGAGCAGTTCTTC. This gives the protein CASRPLPGQGSLFSYNEQFF.

This chain uses TRBV5-4 with TRBJ1-2; 7 bases map to TRBD1. This CDR3 is 14 amino acids long. Germline V gives CDR1 SGHNT, CDR2 YYREEE (reference sequence). The trim removed 2 bases at V and 8 bases at J, leaving 9 bases unmatched. The chain's CDR3 is CASSFFGGGGGYTF. The CDR3 DNA reads TGTGCCAGCAGCTTCTTCGGAGGGGGCGGAGGCTACACCTTC.

The V and J genes are TRBV6-6 and TRBJ1-5; 7 nucleotides agree with TRBD1. The CDR3 length is 16 residues. Trimming at V came to 2 bases and at J to 0 bases, leaving 4 bases not matched to a gene. Per germline, CDR1 MNHNY and CDR2 SVGAGI (reference sequence). The CDR3 DNA follows: TGTGCCAGCAGTTACGCCGGGACAGCTAGCAATCAGCCCCAGCATTTT. Its translation is CASSYAGTASNQPQHF.

V is TRBV9 and J is TRBJ1-5; TRBD1 is a possible D gene (5 bases). V lost 0 bases, J lost 3 bases, and 10 bases lay in between. CDR3 length: 15 residues. Germline CDR1 is SGDLS and CDR2 is YYNGEE. CDR3 residues: CASSVGQGPNQPQHF. CDR3 bases: TGTGCCAGCAGCGTAGGGCAGGGCCCCAATCAGCCCCAGCATTTT.

This chain uses TRBV6-2 or TRBV6-3 with TRBJ1-2; TRBD1 matches 10 bases. Losses at the gene ends were 2 bases for V and 7 bases for J; bases not matched to a gene: 19. The germline V gene encodes CDR1 MNHEY and CDR2 SVGEGT. The CDR3 consists of 19 residues. This CDR3 is CASSYPYTPTGGGYGGYTF. CDR3 in DNA: TGTGCCAGCAGTTACCCCTACACTCCGACAGGGGGCGGATATGGTGGCTACACCTTC.

The chain links TRBV15 to TRBJ2-3; D not resolved. The germline V gene encodes CDR1 LNHNV and CDR2 YYDKDF (reference sequence). This CDR3 has 14 amino acids. The germline V and J ends were trimmed by 5 bases and 6 bases, with 15 bases remaining between them. Here the CDR3 reads CATSSRQTVDTQYF. The CDR3 coding sequence is TGTGCCACCAGCTCTCGACAAACCGTGGATACGCAGTATTTT. Using reference TRBV15 and TRBJ2-3 for the parts outside the CDR3, the full variable domain is DAMVIQNPRYQVTQFGKPVTLSCSQTLNHNVMYWYQQKSSQAPKLLFHYYDKDFNNEADTPDNFQSRRPNTSFCFLDIRSPGLGDTAMYLCATSSRQTVDTQYFGPGTRLTVL.

V and J are TRBV7-2 and TRBJ2-1; D might be TRBD2 (6 bases). The CDR3 totals 14 residues. Germline lookup yields CDR1 SGHTA and CDR2 FQGNSA. V was shortened by 3 bases and J by 4 bases, with 10 bases between the two germline ends. The CDR3 sequence: CASSFGGPYNEQFF. The CDR3 nucleotides are TGTGCCAGCAGCTTTGGAGGGCCTTACAATGAGCAGTTCTTC.